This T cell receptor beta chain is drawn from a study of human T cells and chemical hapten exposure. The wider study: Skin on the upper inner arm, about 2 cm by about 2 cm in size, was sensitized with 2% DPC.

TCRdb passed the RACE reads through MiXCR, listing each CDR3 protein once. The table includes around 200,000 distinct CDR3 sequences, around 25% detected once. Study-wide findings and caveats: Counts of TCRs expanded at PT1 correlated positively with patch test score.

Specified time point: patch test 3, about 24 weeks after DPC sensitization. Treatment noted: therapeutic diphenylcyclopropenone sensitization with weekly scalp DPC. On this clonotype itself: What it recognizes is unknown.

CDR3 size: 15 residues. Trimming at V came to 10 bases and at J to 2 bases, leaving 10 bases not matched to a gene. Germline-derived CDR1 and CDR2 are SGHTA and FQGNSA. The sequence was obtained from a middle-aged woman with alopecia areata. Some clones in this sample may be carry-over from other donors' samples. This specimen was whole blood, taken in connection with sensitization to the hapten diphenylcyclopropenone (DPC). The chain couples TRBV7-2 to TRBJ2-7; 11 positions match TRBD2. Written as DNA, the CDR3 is TGTGCCACCACAGGGGGTAGCGGGAGGGCCTACGAGCAGTACTTC. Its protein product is CATTGGSGRAYEQYF. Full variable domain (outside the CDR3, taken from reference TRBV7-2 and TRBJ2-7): GAGVSQSPSNKVTEKGKDVELRCDPISGHTALYWYRQSLGQGLEFLIYFQGNSAPDKSGLPSDRFSAERTGGSVSTLTIQRTQQEDSAVYLCATTGGSGRAYEQYFGPGTRLTVT.